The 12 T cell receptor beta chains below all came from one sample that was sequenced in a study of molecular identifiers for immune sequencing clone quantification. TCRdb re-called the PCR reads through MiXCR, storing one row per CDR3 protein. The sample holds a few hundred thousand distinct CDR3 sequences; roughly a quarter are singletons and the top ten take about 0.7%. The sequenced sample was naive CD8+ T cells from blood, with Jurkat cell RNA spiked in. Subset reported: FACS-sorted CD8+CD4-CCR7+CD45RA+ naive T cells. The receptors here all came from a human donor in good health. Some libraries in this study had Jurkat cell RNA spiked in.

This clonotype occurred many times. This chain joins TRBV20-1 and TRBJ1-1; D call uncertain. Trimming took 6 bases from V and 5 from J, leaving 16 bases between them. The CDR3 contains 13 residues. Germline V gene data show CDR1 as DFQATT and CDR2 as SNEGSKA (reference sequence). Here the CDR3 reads CSALAAGETEAFF. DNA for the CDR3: TGCAGTGCACTGGCCGCAGGAGAAACTGAAGCTTTCTTT.

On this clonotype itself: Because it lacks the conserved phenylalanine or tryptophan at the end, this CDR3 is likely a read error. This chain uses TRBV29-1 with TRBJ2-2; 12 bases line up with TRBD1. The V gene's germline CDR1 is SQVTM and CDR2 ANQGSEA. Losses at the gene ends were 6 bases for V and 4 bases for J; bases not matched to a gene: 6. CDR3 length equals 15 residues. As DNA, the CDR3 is TGCAGCGTGCGCGGGACAGGGGGCTTCACCGGGGAGCTGTTTTTA. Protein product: CSVRGTGGFTGELFL.

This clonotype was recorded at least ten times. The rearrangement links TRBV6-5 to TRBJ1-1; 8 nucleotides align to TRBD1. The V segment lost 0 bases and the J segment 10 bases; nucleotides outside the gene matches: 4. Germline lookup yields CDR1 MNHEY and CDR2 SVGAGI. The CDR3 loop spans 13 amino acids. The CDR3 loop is CASSYSGGQAAFF. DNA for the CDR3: TGTGCCAGCAGTTACTCTGGGGGACAGGCAGCTTTCTTT.

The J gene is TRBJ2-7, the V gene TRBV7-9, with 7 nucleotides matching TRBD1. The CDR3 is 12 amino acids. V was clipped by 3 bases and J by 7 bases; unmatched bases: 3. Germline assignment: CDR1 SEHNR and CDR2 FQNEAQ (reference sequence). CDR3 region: CASSFGTEEQYF. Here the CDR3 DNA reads TGTGCCAGCAGCTTCGGGACAGAAGAGCAGTACTTC.

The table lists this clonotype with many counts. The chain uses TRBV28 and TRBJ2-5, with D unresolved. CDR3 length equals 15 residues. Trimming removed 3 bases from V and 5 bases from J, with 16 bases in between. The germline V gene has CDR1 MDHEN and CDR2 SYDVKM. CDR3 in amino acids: CASSFSLSVWETQYF. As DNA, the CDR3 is TGTGCCAGCAGTTTCTCCTTATCAGTTTGGGAGACCCAGTACTTC.

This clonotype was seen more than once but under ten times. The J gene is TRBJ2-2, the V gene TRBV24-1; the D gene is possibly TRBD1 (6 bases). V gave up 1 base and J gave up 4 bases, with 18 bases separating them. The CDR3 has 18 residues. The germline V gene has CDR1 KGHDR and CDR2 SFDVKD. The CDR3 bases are TGTGCCACCAGTGATTTCCCGGGTAGCAGGGGTGGCACCGGGGAGCTGTTTTTT. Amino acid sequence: CATSDFPGSRGGTGELFF.

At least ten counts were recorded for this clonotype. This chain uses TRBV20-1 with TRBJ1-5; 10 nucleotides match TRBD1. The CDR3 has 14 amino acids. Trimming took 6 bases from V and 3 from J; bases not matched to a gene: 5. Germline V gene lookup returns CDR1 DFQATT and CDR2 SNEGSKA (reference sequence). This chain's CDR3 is CSARQGALNQPQHF. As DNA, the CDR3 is TGCAGTGCGAGACAGGGGGCGCTCAATCAGCCCCAGCATTTT.

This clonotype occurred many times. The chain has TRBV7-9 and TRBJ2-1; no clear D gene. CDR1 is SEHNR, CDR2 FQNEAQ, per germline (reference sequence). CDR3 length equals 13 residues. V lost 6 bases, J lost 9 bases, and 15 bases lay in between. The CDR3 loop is CASSHPGASEQFF. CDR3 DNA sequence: TGTGCCAGCAGTCATCCTGGAGCTAGTGAGCAGTTCTTC.

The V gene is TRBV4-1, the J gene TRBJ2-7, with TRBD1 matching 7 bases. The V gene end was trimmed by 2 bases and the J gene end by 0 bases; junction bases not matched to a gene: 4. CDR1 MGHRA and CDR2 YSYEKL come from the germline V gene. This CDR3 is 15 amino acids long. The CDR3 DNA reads TGCGCCAGCAGCCAACAGGACAGGAGCTCCTACGAGCAGTACTTC. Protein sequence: CASSQQDRSSYEQYF.

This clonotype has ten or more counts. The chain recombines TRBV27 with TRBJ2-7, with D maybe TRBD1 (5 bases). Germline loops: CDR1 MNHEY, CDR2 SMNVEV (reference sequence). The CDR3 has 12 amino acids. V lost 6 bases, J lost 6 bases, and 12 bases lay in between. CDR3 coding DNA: TGTGCCAGCAGGCTGTGGGGCGGCGAGCAGTACTTC. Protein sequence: CASRLWGGEQYF.

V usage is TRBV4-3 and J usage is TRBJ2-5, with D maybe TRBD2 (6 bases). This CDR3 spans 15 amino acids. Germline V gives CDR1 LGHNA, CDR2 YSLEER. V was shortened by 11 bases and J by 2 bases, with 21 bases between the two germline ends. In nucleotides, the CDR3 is TGCGCCCGCTCCCCCGGGAGCGGGCCACAAGAGACCCAGTACTTC. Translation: CARSPGSGPQETQYF.

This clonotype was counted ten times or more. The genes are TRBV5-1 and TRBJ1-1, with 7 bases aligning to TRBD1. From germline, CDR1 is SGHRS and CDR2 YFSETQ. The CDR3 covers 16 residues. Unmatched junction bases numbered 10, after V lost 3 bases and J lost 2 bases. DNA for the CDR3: TGCGCCAGCAGCTCGTTGGGCAGGGGGTATAACACTGAAGCTTTCTTT. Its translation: CASSSLGRGYNTEAFF. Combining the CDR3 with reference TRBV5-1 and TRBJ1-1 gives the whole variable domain KAGVTQTPRYLIKTRGQQVTLSCSPISGHRSVSWYQQTPGQGLQFLFEYFSETQRNKGNFPGRFSGRQFSNSRSEMNVSTLELGDSALYLCASSSLGRGYNTEAFFGQGTRLTVV.